The rows below give T cell receptor beta chains drawn from one sample of a study of CD8 T cells in Susac syndrome. TCRdb redid the calling of the immunoSEQ multiplex PCR reads with MiXCR, one entry per CDR3 protein. The data contain about 190,000 distinct CDR3 sequences, 91% of them singletons. Source material: CD4+ T cells from PBMCs. Every receptor here comes from a human donor with Susac syndrome. The CDR3 runs from the conserved cysteine through the conserved F or W. Each record gives: D gene, clone size, J gene, V gene, CDR3 DNA, CDR3 protein. D genes are given only for firm matches. Rows may omit the clone size; those that give it use once, few, many or a size class.

-,-,TRBJ2-6,TRBV2,TGTGCCAGCAGCGCAAGGACTGGGGCCAACGTCCTGACTTTC,CASSARTGANVLTF
-,-,TRBJ2-1,TRBV9,TGTGCCAGCAGCGTATTGGGAGAACGCTACAATGAGCAGTTCTTC,CASSVLGERYNEQFF
-,-,TRBJ2-5,TRBV5-1,TGCGCCAGCAAAAATGAGGGGGAGACCCAGTACTTC,CASKNEGETQYF
-,-,TRBJ2-2,TRBV20-1,TGCAGTGCCCTACACAGGGAGAGGTCCGGGGAGCTGTTTTTT,CSALHRERSGELFF
TRBD1,once,TRBJ2-7,TRBV20-1,TGCAGTGCTAGAGATGGGACAGGGGTCACCTACGAGCAGTACTTC,CSARDGTGVTYEQYF
-,-,TRBJ1-1,TRBV10-3,TGTGCCATCAGTAGACCCCATGAGGGCACTGAAGCTTTCTTT,CAISRPHEGTEAFF
TRBD1,-,TRBJ1-1,TRBV3-1,TGTGCCAGCAGCCAAGGCTGGACAGGGGGCGCGGGGGTCACTGAAGCTTTCTTT,CASSQGWTGGAGVTEAFF
-,once,TRBJ1-2,TRBV6-5,TGTGCCAGCAGAAGACACTCTAACTATGGCTACACCTTC,CASRRHSNYGYTF
-,few,TRBJ2-7,TRBV4-2,TGTGCCAGCAGCCAAGATTACGGTAGGGGCTACGAGCAGTACTTC,CASSQDYGRGYEQYF
TRBD1,-,TRBJ2-7,TRBV20-1,TGCAGTGCTAACCGGGACAGGGGGCTTTCCCAGTACTTC,CSANRDRGLSQYF
-,-,TRBJ2-4,TRBV29-1,TGCAGCGTTAGGGTTAATACGGTCCCGGGAACCATTCAGTACTTC,CSVRVNTVPGTIQYF
-,few,TRBJ1-5,TRBV6-2/TRBV6-3,TGTGCCAGCAGTTACTCGATATCCAGGGGAGGTCAGCCCCAGCATTTT,CASSYSISRGGQPQHF
-,-,TRBJ2-6,TRBV20-1,TGCAGTGCCCGCCCGTCTGGGGCCAACGTCCTGACTTTC,CSARPSGANVLTF
-,-,TRBJ1-4,TRBV18,TGTGCCAGCTCAGACGGGACGGGAGGCACAACTAATGAAAAACTGTTTTTT,CASSDGTGGTTNEKLFF
-,-,TRBJ1-3,TRBV6-5,TGTGCCAGCAGTTACTCGAAAGATCGGGTCTCTGGAAACACCATATATTTT,CASSYSKDRVSGNTIYF
-,-,TRBJ2-1,TRBV15,TGTGCCACCAGCCCTCCGCTGAAATCTGAGCAGTTCTTC,CATSPPLKSEQFF